This T cell receptor beta chain was identified in a study of naive and memory T cell subsets. Study-level findings and limits: Tuberculin site TCR excess was interpreted as type IV hypersensitivity infiltration.

Four PCR rounds used nested alpha and beta constant region primers plus the SP2 primer. TCRdb reanalysed the UMI-ligation and nested PCR reads using MiXCR and keeps one entry per CDR3 protein. Of around 37,000 distinct CDR3 sequences in the sample, roughly 11% are singletons; the top ten hold about 4.2%. Trimming removed 1 base from V and 0 bases from J, with 6 bases in between. CDR3 length equals 15 residues. Germline V gene sequence: CDR1 SGHVS, CDR2 FQNEAQ. Indicated treatment: skin biopsy from PPD injection site in Mantoux-positive individual. The library had UMIs added by 3' ligation of an oligonucleotide to TCR cDNA. Input was roughly 1 to 1,100 ng of DNase-treated total RNA without cell sorting. This clonotype was seen at least ten times. Antigen specificity is unknown.

The clonotype was recovered from an adult in good health. The chain carries TRBV7-8 and TRBJ2-2; D not certain. Sequencing was performed on skin, taken from a tuberculin skin test site. Here the CDR3 DNA reads TGTGCCAGCAGCTTAGAAATGGCGAACACCGGGGAGCTGTTTTTT. This encodes CASSLEMANTGELFF.